The 13 T cell receptor beta chains given below trace back to one sample, sequenced in a study of blood T cell repertoires in COVID-19. The data were produced by immunoSEQ multiplex PCR, yet TCRdb's version contains in-frame clones alone and is incomplete. The table shows 80,000 or so clones, with 82% occurring only once. Sequencing used peripheral blood. The source of these receptors is a man older than 75 with acute or convalescent COVID-19.

The chain links TRBV7-2 to TRBJ1-1, with TRBD1 matching over 7 bases. Germline trimming cut 5 bases from V and 5 bases from J; bases unmatched to any gene: 11. Germline V gene sequence: CDR1 SGHTA, CDR2 FQGNSA. There are 15 residues in the CDR3. The CDR3 reads CASSTRQGWETEAFF. As DNA, the CDR3 is TGTGCCAGCAGCACGCGACAGGGATGGGAAACTGAAGCTTTCTTT.

The genes are TRBV6-5 and TRBJ1-2; TRBD1 aligns across 7 bases. V lost 7 bases, J lost 10 bases, and 6 bases stayed unmatched. The CDR3 length is 11 residues. CDR1 is MNHEY, CDR2 SVGAGI, per germline. CDR3 region: CASTQGGPYTF. The DNA of the CDR3 is TGTGCCAGCACTCAGGGGGGTCCCTACACCTTC.

V gene TRBV6-5 combines with J gene TRBJ2-1; 7 nucleotides match TRBD1. V trimming: 4 bases; J trimming: 7 bases; junction bases outside the gene matches: 13. There are 16 residues in the CDR3. CDR1 MNHEY and CDR2 SVGAGI come from the germline V gene. DNA for the CDR3: TGTGCCAGCAGTTCCGGACAGGTGTATTGGTTTAATGAGCAGTTCTTC. Protein product: CASSSGQVYWFNEQFF.

This chain links TRBV18 with TRBJ2-7; 9 positions match TRBD1. The germline V gene encodes CDR1 KGHSH and CDR2 LQKENI. After removal of 5 bases from V and 1 base from J, the junction contained 3 bases not matched to a gene. The CDR3 extends over 14 amino acids. The CDR3, as DNA: TGTGCCAGCTCAACCGGGACAGGGTCCTACGAGCAGTACTTC. Amino acids: CASSTGTGSYEQYF.

In its sample, this clone was seen a few times. The J gene is TRBJ2-5, the V gene TRBV12-3 or TRBV12-4; possibly TRBD1 for D (6 bases). With 3 bases removed from V and 7 bases from J, the gap between germline ends came to 12 bases. The CDR3 runs 13 residues. In DNA form, the CDR3 reads TGTGCCAGCAGTTTTCAGGGGCTGGGGACCCAGTACTTC. Its translation is CASSFQGLGTQYF.

The chain combines TRBV5-4 with TRBJ2-3; 7 bases are shared with TRBD2. J lost 7 bases, V lost 4 bases, and 18 bases had no gene match. Germline CDR1 is SGHNT and CDR2 is YYREEE (reference sequence). The CDR3 totals 17 residues. The CDR3 region is CASSPSPGTTTSYTQYF. The CDR3 DNA reads as TGTGCCAGCAGCCCGAGTCCGGGGACTACCACTTCTTATACGCAGTATTTT.

This clone was counted once. V is TRBV19 and J is TRBJ1-3; 9 bases agree with TRBD1. V dropped 3 bases and J dropped 4; count of bases not matched to a gene: 7. The CDR3 consists of 16 residues. Germline V gene sequence: CDR1 LNHDA, CDR2 SQIVND (reference sequence). Written as DNA, the CDR3 is TGTGCCAGTAGTATTCTACAGGGGGCTAACGGAAACACCATATATTTT. Translation: CASSILQGANGNTIYF.

Only a few counts were recorded for this clone. The chain recombines TRBV5-8 with TRBJ1-2, with D unclear. The CDR3 spans 13 residues. CDR1 SGHTS and CDR2 YDEGEE come from the germline V gene. The V end lost 1 base, the J end lost 7 bases, and 11 bases lay between the germline ends. The CDR3 sequence is CASSLRGASGYTF. The CDR3 nucleotides read TGTGCCAGCAGCTTGCGGGGTGCAAGTGGCTACACCTTC.

This clone was seen only once. The V call is TRBV19, the J call TRBJ2-6; D not resolved. V shed 4 bases and J shed 0 bases, with 10 bases lying between them. CDR1 is LNHDA, CDR2 SQIVND, per germline (reference sequence). The CDR3 is 16 residues long. CDR3 in amino acids: CASSKAAISGANVLTF. The CDR3, as DNA: TGTGCCAGTAGTAAGGCGGCAATCTCTGGGGCCAACGTCCTGACTTTC.

The gene calls are TRBV3-1 (or the pseudogene TRBV3-2) and TRBJ1-2, with D unresolved. The V and J ends lost 5 bases and 2 bases respectively, with 3 bases between them. CDR3 length equals 11 residues. CDR1 is LGHDT, CDR2 YNNKEL, per germline (reference sequence). CDR3 DNA sequence: TGTGCCAGCAGCTCGAACTATGGCTACACCTTC. Its translation is CASSSNYGYTF.

The chain recombines TRBV5-1 with TRBJ2-5; 9 positions match TRBD2. This CDR3 has 16 amino acids. Germline V gene sequence: CDR1 SGHRS, CDR2 YFSETQ. The J segment lost 4 bases and the V segment lost 0 bases, leaving 7 bases of the junction unmatched. The DNA for the CDR3 is TGCGCCAGCAGCTTGGATGGGCGGGGGGGCCCAGAGACCCAGTACTTC. Encoded protein: CASSLDGRGGPETQYF. Complete variable domain (other parts from reference TRBV5-1 and TRBJ2-5): KAGVTQTPRYLIKTRGQQVTLSCSPISGHRSVSWYQQTPGQGLQFLFEYFSETQRNKGNFPGRFSGRQFSNSRSEMNVSTLELGDSALYLCASSLDGRGGPETQYFGPGTRLLVL.

V gene TRBV7-2 combines with J gene TRBJ2-7, with TRBD2 as a possible D gene (6 bases). V gave up 4 bases and J gave up 1 base, with 11 bases separating them. In germline, CDR1 is SGHTA, CDR2 FQGNSA. The CDR3 runs to 14 residues. The CDR3 DNA sequence: TGTGCCAGCAGCTCGGAGGGCTGGTCCTACGAGCAGTACTTC. Translating gives CASSSEGWSYEQYF.

The chain recombines TRBV30 with TRBJ1-2; 8 nucleotides match TRBD1. The V gene's germline CDR1 is GTSNPN and CDR2 SVGIG (reference sequence). This CDR3 region has 13 residues. V gave up 6 bases and J gave up 4 bases; unmatched junction bases: 7. The CDR3: CACQGASRYGYTF. CDR3 coding DNA: TGTGCCTGCCAGGGGGCGAGTCGCTATGGCTACACCTTC.